The source of this T cell receptor (beta chain) is a study of cytotoxic CD8 clonotypes in ibrutinib-treated CLL. With V trimmed by 1 base and J by 7 bases, 8 bases remained unmatched. Germline V gene sequence: CDR1 KGHSH, CDR2 LQKENI. The CDR3 has 15 residues. Depths of 1 in 200,000 to 1 in 1 million T cells were the sequencing target. The method was immunoSEQ multiplex PCR; TCRdb's version includes in-frame clones alone and lacks a portion of them. The sample lists about 140,000 clones; 80% were seen once. The chain recombines TRBV18 with TRBJ1-2; 8 bases agree with TRBD1. This specimen consisted of PBMCs, obtained after 36 months of ibrutinib treatment. This clonotype originated in a human donor with chronic lymphocytic leukemia. The CDR3 DNA reads as TGTGCCAGCTCACCACAGACAGGGGACTGGTTTGGCTACACCTTC. Residues: CASSPQTGDWFGYTF.